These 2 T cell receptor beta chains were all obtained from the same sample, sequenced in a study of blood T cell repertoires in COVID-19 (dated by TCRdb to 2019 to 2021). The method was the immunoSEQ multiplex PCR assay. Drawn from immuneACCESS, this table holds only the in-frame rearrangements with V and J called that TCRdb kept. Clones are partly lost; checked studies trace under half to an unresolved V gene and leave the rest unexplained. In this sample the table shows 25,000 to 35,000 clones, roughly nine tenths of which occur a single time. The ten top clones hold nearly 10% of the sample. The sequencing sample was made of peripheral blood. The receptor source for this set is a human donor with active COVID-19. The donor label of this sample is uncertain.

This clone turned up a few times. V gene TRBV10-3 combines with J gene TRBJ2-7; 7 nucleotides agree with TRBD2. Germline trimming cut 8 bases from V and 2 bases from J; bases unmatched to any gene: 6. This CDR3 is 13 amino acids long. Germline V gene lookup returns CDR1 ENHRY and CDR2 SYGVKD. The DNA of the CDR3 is TGTGCCATCGGGGGAGCGGGAACCTACGAGCAGTACTTC. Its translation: CAIGGAGTYEQYF.

The CDR3 sequence: CASSQAGTSPDTQYF. The CDR3 nucleotides read TGCGCCAGCAGCCAAGCCGGGACTAGTCCCGATACGCAGTATTTT. This chain joins TRBV4-1 and TRBJ2-3; 8 bases align to TRBD2. Trimming took 1 base from V and 6 from J; bases not matched to a gene: 6. This CDR3 has 15 residues. The germline gives CDR1 MGHRA, CDR2 YSYEKL.